The 28 T cell receptor beta chains listed next were all sequenced from one sample in a study of blood T cell repertoires in COVID-19. The method was immunoSEQ multiplex PCR; TCRdb's version includes in-frame clones alone and lacks a portion of them. Here the sample spans roughly 360,000 clones, approximately 88% being singletons. The sample consisted of PBMCs or T cells enriched from blood (not recorded which). These receptors all come from a woman aged 25 to 45 with acute COVID-19.

This clone has a handful of counts. V gene TRBV10-1 combines with J gene TRBJ1-1; D might be TRBD1 (6 bases). Deletions cut 2 bases from V and 5 bases from J, with 21 bases between. The CDR3 extends over 17 amino acids. Germline assignment: CDR1 WNHNN and CDR2 SYGVQD (reference sequence). The CDR3 nucleotides are TGCGCCAGCAGTGAGATCGGGGGGGCTTTAGTTGTGACTGAAGCTTTCTTT. It encodes CASSEIGGALVVTEAFF.

The chain employs TRBV9 and TRBJ1-1; TRBD1 agrees at 8 bases. V shed 0 bases and J 1 base; nucleotides not matched to a gene: 2. Looked up from germline, CDR1 is SGDLS and CDR2 is YYNGEE. This CDR3 spans 15 amino acids. CDR3 sequence: CASSVEGTGNTEAFF. The CDR3 coding sequence is TGTGCCAGCAGCGTAGAGGGGACAGGGAACACTGAAGCTTTCTTT.

In this sample, this clone turned up a few times. The rearrangement joins TRBV28 to TRBJ2-1, with 9 positions matching TRBD1. CDR3 length: 15 amino acids. Germline CDR1 is MDHEN and CDR2 is SYDVKM. V was pared by 5 bases and J by 3 bases, with 5 bases of the junction left unmatched. Here the CDR3 reads CASSRGQGFYNEQFF. CDR3 bases: TGTGCCAGCAGTCGGGGACAGGGTTTCTACAATGAGCAGTTCTTC.

This sequence joins TRBV7-2 and TRBJ1-2; possible D gene TRBD1, 5 bases. V shed 5 bases and J shed 0 bases, with 13 bases lying between them. Germline lookup yields CDR1 SGHTA and CDR2 FQGNSA. This CDR3 has 15 residues. CDR3 sequence (DNA): TGTGCCAGCAGCGGGCGGTGGGGCACTAACTATGGCTACACCTTC. This encodes CASSGRWGTNYGYTF.

V and J are TRBV7-9 and TRBJ2-6; 9 bases agree with TRBD2. CDR1 SEHNR and CDR2 FQNEAQ come from the germline V gene (reference sequence). V shed 4 bases, J shed 4 bases, and the junction held 8 bases outside the gene matches. The CDR3 extends over 17 amino acids. The CDR3: CASSSRGGGRGANVLTF. The CDR3 region has the DNA TGTGCCAGCAGCTCCCGCGGGGGGGGACGAGGGGCCAACGTCCTGACTTTC.

The chain joins TRBV5-4 to TRBJ2-3; 16 bases are a match to TRBD2. From germline, CDR1 is SGHNT and CDR2 YYREEE (reference sequence). The CDR3 spans 16 residues. J was trimmed by 9 bases and V by 4 bases; bases with no gene match: 8. Here the CDR3 reads CASSAGTSGGAGTQYF. The CDR3 coding sequence is TGTGCCAGCAGCGCGGGGACTAGCGGGGGGGCCGGGACGCAGTATTTT.

V usage is TRBV19 and J usage is TRBJ2-1; 8 bases fit TRBD2. This CDR3 is 12 amino acids long. Germline loops: CDR1 LNHDA, CDR2 SQIVND (reference sequence). After removal of 6 bases from V and 9 bases from J, the junction contained 4 bases not matched to a gene. CDR3 loop: CASSGGASEQFF. In DNA form, the CDR3 reads TGTGCCAGTAGCGGGGGGGCCAGTGAGCAGTTCTTC. Drawing the rest from reference TRBV19 and TRBJ2-1, the complete variable domain is DGGITQSPKYLFRKEGQNVTLSCEQNLNHDAMYWYRQDPGQGLRLIYYSQIVNDFQKGDIAEGYSVSREKKESFPLTVTSAQKNPTAFYLCASSGGASEQFFGPGTRLTVL.

The CDR3 DNA sequence: TGCGCCAGCAGCCCAAACAGGGTAGTCAGCGAGCAGTACTTC. Encoded protein: CASSPNRVVSEQYF. This chain links TRBV5-1 with TRBJ2-7; the D gene is possibly TRBD1 (6 bases). The V gene lost 4 bases and the J gene lost 6 bases, with 17 bases spanning the gap. Germline assignment: CDR1 SGHRS and CDR2 YFSETQ. The CDR3 sequence is 14 residues long.

The chain employs TRBV7-8 and TRBJ2-1; 8 positions agree with TRBD2. Germline V lookup: CDR1 SGHVS, CDR2 FQNEAQ. This CDR3 spans 15 amino acids. The V and J ends lost 2 bases and 8 bases, in that order; junction bases with no gene match: 8. CDR3 DNA sequence: TGTGCCAGCAGCTTACCGGGACTAGGGGTCGATGAGCAGTTCTTC. Encoded protein: CASSLPGLGVDEQFF.

This chain links TRBV29-1 with TRBJ1-2, with 7 bases identical to TRBD1. The V and J ends lost 4 bases and 4 bases, in that order; junction bases with no gene match: 6. This CDR3 is built from 13 residues. Germline values: CDR1 SQVTM, CDR2 ANQGSEA. Here the CDR3 reads CSVAGAGGYGYTF. DNA for the CDR3: TGCAGCGTTGCCGGGGCAGGGGGCTATGGCTACACCTTC.

This clone showed up just once. The rearrangement uses TRBV6-2 or TRBV6-3 and TRBJ1-1; 7 positions match TRBD1. Germline-derived CDR1 and CDR2 are MNHEY and SVGEGT. The junction had 11 bases not matched to a gene; V was cut back by 3 bases and J by 7 bases. The CDR3 runs 15 residues. CDR3 nucleotide sequence: TGTGCCAGCAGTTATGACAGGGTCGAGCCCTTTGAAGCTTTCTTT. Its protein product is CASSYDRVEPFEAFF.

This chain links TRBV15 with TRBJ1-1; 8 bases are shared with TRBD1. The CDR3 covers 16 residues. With V trimmed by 4 bases and J by 0 bases, 7 bases remained unmatched. Germline loops: CDR1 LNHNV, CDR2 YYDKDF (reference sequence). The CDR3 spells CATSTAQGVLNTEAFF. In DNA form, the CDR3 reads TGTGCCACCAGCACCGCACAGGGGGTCTTGAACACTGAAGCTTTCTTT. The whole variable domain, filled in from reference TRBV15 and TRBJ1-1, reads DAMVIQNPRYQVTQFGKPVTLSCSQTLNHNVMYWYQQKSSQAPKLLFHYYDKDFNNEADTPDNFQSRRPNTSFCFLDIRSPGLGDTAMYLCATSTAQGVLNTEAFFGQGTRLTVV.

The genes are TRBV24-1 and TRBJ1-1; TRBD1 matches at 10 bases. Germline-derived CDR1 and CDR2 are KGHDR and SFDVKD. V lost 10 bases, J lost 5 bases, and 6 bases stayed unmatched. The CDR3 runs to 13 residues. CDR3 DNA: TGTGCCACAGGACAGGGGGGAAGGACTGAAGCTTTCTTT. Translated: CATGQGGRTEAFF.

J is TRBJ2-1 and V is TRBV27; TRBD2 is a possible D gene (7 bases). Germline V CDR1 and CDR2: MNHEY, SMNVEV (reference sequence). V was pared by 7 bases and J by 6 bases, with 19 bases between. The CDR3 sequence is 15 residues long. The CDR3 DNA sequence: TGTGCCAGCACCCCTGGCGGGGGCGACGGCAATGAGCAGTTCTTC. This codes for CASTPGGGDGNEQFF.

The chain has TRBV2 and TRBJ2-2, with 8 bases matching TRBD1. Germline-derived CDR1 and CDR2 are SNHLY and FYNNEI. The CDR3 has 18 amino acids. V shed 5 bases and J 0 bases; nucleotides not matched to a gene: 11. CDR3: CASSITIQGVTNTGELFF. The CDR3 DNA is TGTGCCAGCAGTATCACTATACAGGGGGTAACGAACACCGGGGAGCTGTTTTTT. Looking up the rest from reference TRBV2 and TRBJ2-2 gives the full variable domain: EPEVTQTPSHQVTQMGQEVILRCVPISNHLYFYWYRQILGQKVEFLVSFYNNEISEKSEIFDDQFSVERPDGSNFTLKIRSTKLEDSAMYFCASSITIQGVTNTGELFFGEGSRLTVL.

This clone turned up a few times. V and J are TRBV6-1 and TRBJ1-3; D is unclear. This CDR3 spans 13 amino acids. V shed 2 bases and J shed 4 bases, with 6 bases lying between them. In germline, CDR1 is MNHNS, CDR2 SASEGT. CDR3 DNA sequence: TGTGCCAGCAGTGAACTAGGAGGAAACACCATATATTTT. It translates to CASSELGGNTIYF.

The V gene is TRBV23-1, the J gene TRBJ1-5, with a possible D match to TRBD1 (6 bases). TRBV23-1 is an ORF, with its function uncertain. This CDR3 spans 14 amino acids. The V and J ends lost 4 bases and 5 bases respectively, with 12 bases between them. The CDR3 nucleotides read TGCGCCAGCAGTCCAGGGCAGGGGTATCAGCCCCAGCATTTT. Its translation is CASSPGQGYQPQHF.

CDR3 sequence: CASSSPGGTGVYEQYF. In DNA, the CDR3 is TGTGCCAGCAGCTCACCCGGGGGGACAGGGGTCTACGAGCAGTACTTC. V and J are TRBV13 and TRBJ2-7; TRBD1 aligns across 10 bases. CDR3 length: 16 amino acids. The V gene end was trimmed by 4 bases and the J gene end by 3 bases; junction bases not matched to a gene: 9. Germline V gene data show CDR1 as PRHDT and CDR2 as FYEKMQ (reference sequence). Filled out from reference TRBV13 and TRBJ2-7, the complete variable domain reads AAGVIQSPRHLIKEKRETATLKCYPIPRHDTVYWYQQGPGQDPQFLISFYEKMQSDKGSIPDRFSAQQFSDYHSELNMSSLELGDSALYFCASSSPGGTGVYEQYFGPGTRLTVT.

This clone has a single count. V is TRBV28 and J is TRBJ2-4; maybe TRBD1 (6 bases). The V end lost 5 bases, the J end lost 8 bases, and 13 bases lay between the germline ends. Germline lookup yields CDR1 MDHEN and CDR2 SYDVKM. This CDR3 is built from 13 residues. CDR3 region: CASSGGLGDIQYF. The CDR3 DNA follows: TGTGCCAGCAGTGGGGGCCTGGGGGACATTCAGTACTTC.

The chain employs TRBV6-1 and TRBJ2-2; TRBD2 might be the D (5 bases). The CDR3 loop spans 14 amino acids. V lost 3 bases and J 5 bases, leaving 10 bases between the germline ends. Germline loops: CDR1 MNHNS, CDR2 SASEGT. The CDR3 loop reads CASSDPPGTGELFF. CDR3 sequence (DNA): TGTGCCAGCAGTGACCCTCCGGGGACCGGGGAGCTGTTTTTT.

The chain links TRBV7-2 to TRBJ2-7; TRBD2 aligns across 16 bases. The length of the CDR3 is 17 residues. The ends lost 0 bases at V and 3 bases at J; junction bases unmatched: 2. Germline V CDR1 and CDR2: SGHTA, FQGNSA. The CDR3 DNA sequence: TGTGCCAGCAGCTTAGCCGGGACTAGCGGGGGGGTCTACGAGCAGTACTTC. It translates to CASSLAGTSGGVYEQYF.

J is TRBJ2-1 and V is TRBV11-3; D ambiguous. The ends were cut back, 0 bases at V and 4 bases at J, with 4 bases in the middle. The germline V gene has CDR1 SGHNT and CDR2 YENEEA. The CDR3 totals 13 residues. The CDR3 sequence is CASSLDSYNEQFF. As DNA, the CDR3 is TGTGCCAGCAGCTTAGACAGTTACAATGAGCAGTTCTTC.

The J gene is TRBJ1-1, the V gene TRBV27, with 10 nucleotides matching TRBD1. The ends lost 4 bases at V and 6 bases at J; junction bases unmatched: 8. The CDR3 totals 15 residues. Germline CDR1 and CDR2: MNHEY and SMNVEV (reference sequence). This chain's CDR3 is CASSSTGGYRSEAFF. CDR3 in DNA: TGTGCCAGCAGTTCGACAGGGGGCTATCGCTCTGAAGCTTTCTTT.

In this sample, this clone turned up a few times. The chain is built from TRBV20-1 and TRBJ2-2; D gene unclear. The V end lost 3 bases, the J end lost 2 bases, and 7 bases lay between the germline ends. This CDR3 is built from 13 residues. CDR1 and CDR2 (germline): DFQATT, SNEGSKA (reference sequence). CDR3 nucleotides: TGCAGTGCTAGTCACACCAACACCGGGGAGCTGTTTTTT. It is translated as CSASHTNTGELFF.

This chain links TRBV6-2 or TRBV6-3 with TRBJ2-7; 7 bases are shared with TRBD2. The CDR3 loop spans 18 amino acids. The V segment lost 2 bases and the J segment 3 bases; nucleotides outside the gene matches: 16. Per the germline V gene, CDR1 is MNHEY and CDR2 is SVGEGT. The CDR3: CASSYPRLGGLLVYEQYF. The DNA for the CDR3 is TGTGCCAGCAGTTACCCTCGCCTCGGGGGGTTACTTGTCTACGAGCAGTACTTC.

The chain has TRBV12-3 or TRBV12-4 and TRBJ2-5; D perhaps matches TRBD1 (5 bases). This CDR3 contains 13 residues. V was trimmed by 7 bases and J by 1 base, leaving 10 bases between them. The CDR3 is CASTPTAQETQYF. CDR3 DNA sequence: TGTGCCAGCACACCGACAGCCCAAGAGACCCAGTACTTC.

The chain carries TRBV24-1 and TRBJ1-2, with 8 bases identical to TRBD1. The CDR3 consists of 14 residues. CDR1 and CDR2 (germline): KGHDR, SFDVKD. J lost 8 bases, V lost 3 bases, and 7 bases had no gene match. CDR3 in DNA: TGTGCCACCAGTGATGGCGACAGGGGAGAAGGCTACACCTTC. As protein: CATSDGDRGEGYTF.

This chain connects TRBV7-9 to TRBJ2-7; 8 bases fit TRBD1. V was clipped by 5 bases and J by 4 bases; unmatched bases: 7. CDR3 length: 14 residues. Germline V gene sequence: CDR1 SEHNR, CDR2 FQNEAQ (reference sequence). The DNA for the CDR3 is TGTGCCAGCAGCGGACAGGGCGTTGTTTACGAGCAGTACTTC. Amino acids: CASSGQGVVYEQYF.